Following are 5 T cell receptor beta chains from one sample sequenced in a study of blood T cells in healthy people across ages. With a J-beta primer mix and a sample-barcoded 5' primer, a second PCR ran about 7 to 11 cycles. TCRdb reprocessed the 5' RACE reads via MiXCR and lists one record per CDR3 protein. The profile shows some 640,000 distinct CDR3 sequences, approximately 30% of them singletons. The specimen was blood. These receptors all stem from a woman of 80 years or more in good health.

This clonotype was seen a few times. A junction boundary mismatches the germline segment, possibly from a read error. This chain joins TRBV11-2 and TRBJ2-7, with D perhaps TRBD1 or TRBD2 (5 bases each). The CDR3 sequence is 13 residues long. Per germline, CDR1 SGHAT and CDR2 FQNNGV. The CDR3 reads CASSLGGAYGQYF. The CDR3 nucleotides read TGTGCCAGCAGCTTAGGAGGGGCCTACGGGCAGTACTTC.

This chain joins TRBV14 and TRBJ2-2; 9 nucleotides line up with TRBD1. The CDR3 totals 16 residues. Germline CDR1 is SGHDN and CDR2 is FVKESK. J lost 1 base, V lost 1 base, and 1 base had no gene match. The CDR3 DNA reads as TGTGCCAGCAGCCAAGGGACAGGGGTGAACACCGGGGAGCTGTTTTTT. It encodes CASSQGTGVNTGELFF.

This clonotype was observed many times. The CDR3 region is CASSPRGLSDEQFF. The DNA for the CDR3 is TGTGCCAGCAGCCCCCGAGGGTTGTCGGATGAGCAGTTCTTC. The chain has TRBV7-2 and TRBJ2-1; a possible D gene is TRBD2 (5 bases). The CDR3 consists of 14 residues. Trimming removed 5 bases at V and 8 bases at J, with 16 bases between. Germline V gives CDR1 SGHTA, CDR2 FQGNSA.

This clonotype has ten or more counts. V is TRBV7-2 and J is TRBJ1-6; no firm D call. Trimming took 1 base from V and 9 from J, leaving 13 bases between them. The germline V gene has CDR1 SGHTA and CDR2 FQGNSA. The CDR3 consists of 15 residues. In DNA form, the CDR3 reads TGTGCCAGCAGCTTAGTCGCAGTGAGAAGTTCACCCCTCCACTTT. Translating it yields CASSLVAVRSSPLHF.

This clonotype was observed a handful of times. As DNA, the CDR3 is TGTGCCACCAGCAGACCGGGACAGGGTGGCGGGGAGCTGTTTTTT. The encoded protein is CATSRPGQGGGELFF. The rearrangement joins TRBV15 to TRBJ2-2; 9 bases are a match to TRBD1. Trimming took 2 bases from V and 7 from J; bases not matched to a gene: 5. There are 15 residues in the CDR3. Per germline, CDR1 LNHNV and CDR2 YYDKDF (reference sequence). The full variable domain, its missing parts supplied by reference TRBV15 and TRBJ2-2, is DAMVIQNPRYQVTQFGKPVTLSCSQTLNHNVMYWYQQKSSQAPKLLFHYYDKDFNNEADTPDNFQSRRPNTSFCFLDIRSPGLGDTAMYLCATSRPGQGGGELFFGEGSRLTVL.